The source of this TCR beta chain is a study of neurological immune-mediated disorders. TCRdb passed the 5' RACE reads through MiXCR, listing each CDR3 protein once. Counted here are just over 30,000 distinct CDR3 sequences, about 3.8% occurring once; the ten biggest clones make up roughly 25%. This clonotype was counted at least ten times. The CDR3 runs to 13 residues. The germline V and J ends were trimmed by 4 bases and 1 base, with 8 bases remaining between them. Germline V CDR1 and CDR2: MDHEN, SYDVKM. This chain connects TRBV28 to TRBJ2-7; D is unresolved. The receptor's source is a woman in her thirties or forties in good health. Specimen: CD4+ T cells from blood. CDR3 coding DNA: TGTGCCAGCAGTTCCGGAGTTTCCTACGAGCAGTACTTC. Amino acids: CASSSGVSYEQYF. The full variable domain, with the rest looked up from reference TRBV28 and TRBJ2-7, is DVKVTQSSRYLVKRTGEKVFLECVQDMDHENMFWYRQDPGLGLRLIYFSYDVKMKEKGDIPEGYSVSREKKERFSLILESASTNQTSMYLCASSSGVSYEQYFGPGTRLTVT.